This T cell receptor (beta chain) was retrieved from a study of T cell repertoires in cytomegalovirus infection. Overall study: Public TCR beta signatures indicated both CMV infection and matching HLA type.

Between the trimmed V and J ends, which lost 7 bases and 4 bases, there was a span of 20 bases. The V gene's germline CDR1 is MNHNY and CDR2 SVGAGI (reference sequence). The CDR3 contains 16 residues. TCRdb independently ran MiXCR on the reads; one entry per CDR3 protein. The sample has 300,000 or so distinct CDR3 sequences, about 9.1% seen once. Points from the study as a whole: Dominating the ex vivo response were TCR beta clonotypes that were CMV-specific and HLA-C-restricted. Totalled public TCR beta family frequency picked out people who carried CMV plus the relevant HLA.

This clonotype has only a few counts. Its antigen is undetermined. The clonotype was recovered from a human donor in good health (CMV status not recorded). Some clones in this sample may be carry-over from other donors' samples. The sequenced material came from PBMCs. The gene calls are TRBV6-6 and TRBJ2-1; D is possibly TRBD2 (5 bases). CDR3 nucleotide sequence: TGTGCCAGCACCGGGGTCAGTCCGTTTCTTTACAATGAGCAGTTCTTC. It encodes CASTGVSPFLYNEQFF.